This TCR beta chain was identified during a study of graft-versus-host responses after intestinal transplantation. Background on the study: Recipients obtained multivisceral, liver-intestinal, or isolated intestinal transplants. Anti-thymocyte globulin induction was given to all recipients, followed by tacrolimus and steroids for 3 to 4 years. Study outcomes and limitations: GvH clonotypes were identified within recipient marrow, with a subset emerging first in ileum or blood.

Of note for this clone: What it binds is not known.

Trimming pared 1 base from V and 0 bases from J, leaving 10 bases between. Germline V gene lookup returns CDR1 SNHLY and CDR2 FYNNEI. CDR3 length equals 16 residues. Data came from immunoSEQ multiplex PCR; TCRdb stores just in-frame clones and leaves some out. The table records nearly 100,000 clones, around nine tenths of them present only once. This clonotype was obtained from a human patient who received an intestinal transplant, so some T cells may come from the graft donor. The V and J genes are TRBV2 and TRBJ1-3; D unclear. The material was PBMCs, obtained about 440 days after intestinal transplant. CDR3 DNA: TGTGCCAGCAGTGAAGTCAGAGGATCCTCTGGAAACACCATATATTTT. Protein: CASSEVRGSSGNTIYF.